The T cell receptor (beta chain) under discussion was sequenced for a study of spatial heterogeneity in lung cancer. Study as a whole: More beta-chain than alpha-chain sequences were consistently detected. Every unique TCR and UMI combination, on average, appeared more than ten times in raw reads.

TCRdb itself ran the 5' RACE reads through MiXCR, one entry per CDR3 protein. The sample carries more than 50,000 distinct CDR3 sequences, around 6.7% recorded once. This clonotype was observed many times. The V end lost 2 bases, the J end lost 1 base, and 10 bases lay between the germline ends. Germline assignment: CDR1 SGHKS and CDR2 YYEKEE (reference sequence). The CDR3 is 14 amino acids. The time point was: sample taken at primary tumor resection. The sequenced material consisted of unsorted whole RNA from tumor, nontumor lung or frozen PBMC. The donors comprised approximately 75 untreated early-stage non-small cell lung cancer patients.

The rearrangement uses TRBV5-5 and TRBJ2-7; D is perhaps TRBD1 (6 bases). This sequence was found in a female donor with early-stage non-small cell lung cancer. The source was PBMCs, collected at surgery. The chain's CDR3 is CASSFMDSSYEQYF. CDR3 coding DNA: TGTGCCAGCAGCTTCATGGACAGTTCCTACGAGCAGTACTTC.